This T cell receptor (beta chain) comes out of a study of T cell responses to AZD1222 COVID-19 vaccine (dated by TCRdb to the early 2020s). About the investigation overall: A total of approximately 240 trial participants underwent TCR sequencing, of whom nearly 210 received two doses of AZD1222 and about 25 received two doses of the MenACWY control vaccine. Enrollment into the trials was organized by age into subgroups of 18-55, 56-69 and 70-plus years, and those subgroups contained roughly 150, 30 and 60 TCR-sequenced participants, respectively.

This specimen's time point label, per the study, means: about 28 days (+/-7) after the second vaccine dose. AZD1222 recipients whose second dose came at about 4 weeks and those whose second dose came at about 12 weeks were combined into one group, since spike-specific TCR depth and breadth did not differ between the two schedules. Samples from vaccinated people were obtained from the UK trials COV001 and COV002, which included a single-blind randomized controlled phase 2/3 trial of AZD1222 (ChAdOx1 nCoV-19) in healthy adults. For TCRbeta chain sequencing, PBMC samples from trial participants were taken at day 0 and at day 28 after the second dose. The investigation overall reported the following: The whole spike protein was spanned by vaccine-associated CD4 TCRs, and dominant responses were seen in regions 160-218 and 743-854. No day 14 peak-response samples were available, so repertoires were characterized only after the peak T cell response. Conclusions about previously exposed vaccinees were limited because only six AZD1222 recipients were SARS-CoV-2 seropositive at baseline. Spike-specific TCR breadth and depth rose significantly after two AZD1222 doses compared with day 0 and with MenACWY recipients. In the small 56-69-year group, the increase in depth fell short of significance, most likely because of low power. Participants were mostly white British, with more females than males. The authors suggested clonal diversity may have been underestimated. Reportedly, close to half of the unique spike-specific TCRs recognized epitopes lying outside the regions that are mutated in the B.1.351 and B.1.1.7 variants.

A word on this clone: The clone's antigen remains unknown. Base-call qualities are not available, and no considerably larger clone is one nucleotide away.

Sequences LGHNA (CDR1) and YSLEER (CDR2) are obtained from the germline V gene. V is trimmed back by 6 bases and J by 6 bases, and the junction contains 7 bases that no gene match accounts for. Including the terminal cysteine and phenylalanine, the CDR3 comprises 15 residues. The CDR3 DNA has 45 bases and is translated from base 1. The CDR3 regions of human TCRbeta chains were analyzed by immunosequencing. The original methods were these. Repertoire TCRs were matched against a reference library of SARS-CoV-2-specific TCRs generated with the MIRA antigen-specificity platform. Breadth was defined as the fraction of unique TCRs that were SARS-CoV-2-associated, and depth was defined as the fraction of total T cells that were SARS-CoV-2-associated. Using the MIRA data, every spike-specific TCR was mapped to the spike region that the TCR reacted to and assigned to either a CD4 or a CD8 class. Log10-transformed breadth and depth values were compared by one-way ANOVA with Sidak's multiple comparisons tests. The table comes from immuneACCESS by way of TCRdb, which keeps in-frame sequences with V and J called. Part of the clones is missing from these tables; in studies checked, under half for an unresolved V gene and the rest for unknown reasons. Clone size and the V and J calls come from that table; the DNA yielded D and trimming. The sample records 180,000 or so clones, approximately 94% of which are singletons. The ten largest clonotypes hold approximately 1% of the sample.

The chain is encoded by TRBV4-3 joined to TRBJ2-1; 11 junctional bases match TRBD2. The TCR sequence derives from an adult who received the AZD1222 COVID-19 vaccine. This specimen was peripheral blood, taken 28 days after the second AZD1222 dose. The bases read TGCGCCAGCAGTGGAGTAGCGGGGGGGCGCAATGAGCAGTTCTTC. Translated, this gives CASSGVAGGRNEQFF.